This T cell receptor (beta chain) was retrieved from a study of T cell responses to AZD1222 COVID-19 vaccine. At the level of the study: Investigators merged groups given second doses at roughly 4 or roughly 12 weeks. General observations from the study: Reportedly, nearly half the spike-specific TCRs target unmutated variant regions.

The V gene end was trimmed by 0 bases and the J gene end by 1 base; junction bases not matched to a gene: 2. Germline V CDR1 and CDR2: SGHTA, FQGNSA. The CDR3 runs 17 residues. Sequencing was performed with immunoSEQ multiplex PCR; in TCRdb, only in-frame clones are kept and a portion is missing. Of approximately 120,000 clones listed, just over 90% are singletons. For this clone: Its specificity is not known.

This receptor was taken from an adult in good health. The input for sequencing was peripheral blood, taken on day 0 of AZD1222 vaccination. This chain uses TRBV7-2 with TRBJ2-5; 13 positions match TRBD2. The CDR3 DNA reads TGTGCCAGCAGCTTAGCACTAGCGGGAGGGATCCAAGAGACCCAGTACTTC. Translation gives CASSLALAGGIQETQYF.